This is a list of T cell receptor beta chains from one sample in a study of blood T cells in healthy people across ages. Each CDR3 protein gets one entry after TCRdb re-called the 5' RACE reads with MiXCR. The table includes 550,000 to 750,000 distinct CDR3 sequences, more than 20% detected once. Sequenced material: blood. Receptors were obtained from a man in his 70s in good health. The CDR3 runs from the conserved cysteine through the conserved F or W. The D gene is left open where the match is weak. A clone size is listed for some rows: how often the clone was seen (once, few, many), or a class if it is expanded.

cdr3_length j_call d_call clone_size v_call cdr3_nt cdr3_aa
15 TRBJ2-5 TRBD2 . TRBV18 TGTGCCAGCTCTCCCAGACTAGCGGAACAAGAGACCCAGTACTTC CASSPRLAEQETQYF
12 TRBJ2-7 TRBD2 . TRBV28 TGTGCCAGCAGTTTAGGGGACTACAAGCAGTACTTC CASSLGDYKQYF
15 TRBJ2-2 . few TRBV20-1 TGCAGTGCTAGAGCCGACAGCGCTAGCACCGGGGAGCTGTTTTTT CSARADSASTGELFF
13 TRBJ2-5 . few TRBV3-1 TGTGCCAGCAGCCAAGATTGGTCGGAGACCCAGTACTTC CASSQDWSETQYF
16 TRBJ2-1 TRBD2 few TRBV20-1 TGCAGTGCTAGTCTAGCGGGAGGGCCATCCTATAATGAGCAGTTCTTC CSASLAGGPSYNEQFF
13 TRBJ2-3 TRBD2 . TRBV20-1 TGCAGTGCTAGCGGGAGGACGACAGATACGCAGTATTTT CSASGRTTDTQYF
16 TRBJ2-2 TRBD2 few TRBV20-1 TGCAGTGCTTCTCGGGGAGACGGGAGGGGTACCGGGGAGCTGTTTTTT CSASRGDGRGTGELFF
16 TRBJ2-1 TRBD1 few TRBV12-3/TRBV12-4 TGTGCCAGCAGTGCAATGGGACAGGGACGGAACAATGAGCAGTTCTTC CASSAMGQGRNNEQFF
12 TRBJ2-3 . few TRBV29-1 TGCAGCACGCGACCTAGCACAGATACGCAGTATTTT CSTRPSTDTQYF
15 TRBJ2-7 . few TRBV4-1 TGCGCCAGCAGCCAAGACCAGACGGCCTCCTACGAGCAGTACTTC CASSQDQTASYEQYF
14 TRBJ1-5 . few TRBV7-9 TGTGCCAGCAGCTTCGATAATAGCAATCAGCCCCAGCATTTT CASSFDNSNQPQHF
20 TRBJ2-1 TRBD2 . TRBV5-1 TGCGCCAGCAGCTTGTGGGTCGTTGGTAGCGGGAGGGATCCGACAGGTGAGCAGTTCTTC CASSLWVVGSGRDPTGEQFF
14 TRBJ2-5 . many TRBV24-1 TGTGCCACCAGTGATTTGTTGGGTGGTGAGACCCAGTACTTC CATSDLLGGETQYF
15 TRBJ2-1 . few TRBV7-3 TGTGCCAGCAGCTTAGACGGGAGACCCTACAATGAGCAGTTCTTC CASSLDGRPYNEQFF
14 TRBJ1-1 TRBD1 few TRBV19 TGTGCCAGTGGGGGACAGGGGAGGAACACTGAAGCTTTCTTT CASGGQGRNTEAFF
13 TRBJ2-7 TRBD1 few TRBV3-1 TGTGCCAGCAGCCCTATCGACAGGGACGAGCAGTACTTC CASSPIDRDEQYF
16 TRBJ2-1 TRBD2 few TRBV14 TGTGCCAGCAGCCGCGGGACTAGCGGGGCGAGGGATGAGCAGTTCTTC CASSRGTSGARDEQFF
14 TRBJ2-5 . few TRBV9 TGTGCCAGCAGCGGACTACAGTACCAAGAGACCCAGTACTTC CASSGLQYQETQYF
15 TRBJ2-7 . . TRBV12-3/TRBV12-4 TGTGCCAGCAGTTTAGAGTCTGCAGGTACCTACGAGCAGTACTTC CASSLESAGTYEQYF
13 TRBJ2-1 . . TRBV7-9 TGTGCCAGCAGCTATCTAGGAAGGGGGGAGCAGTTCTTC CASSYLGRGEQFF
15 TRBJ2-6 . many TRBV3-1 TGTGCCAGCAGCCAAGCTTTAACTGGGGCCAACGTCCTGACTTTC CASSQALTGANVLTF
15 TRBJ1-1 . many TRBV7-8 TGTGCCAGCAGCTTAGAGGGTTCGGGAGGAACTGAAGCTTTCTTT CASSLEGSGGTEAFF
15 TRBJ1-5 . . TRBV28 TGTGCCAGCACCTGGGGCACTCAACGCAATCAGCCCCAGCATTTT CASTWGTQRNQPQHF
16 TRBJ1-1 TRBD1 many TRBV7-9 TGTGCCAGCAGCTTGCGACAGGGCCCGAAGGTTACTGAAGCTTTCTTT CASSLRQGPKVTEAFF
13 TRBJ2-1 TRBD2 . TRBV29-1 TGCAGCGTTGAACTAGCGGGACAACTTGAGCAGTTCTTC CSVELAGQLEQFF
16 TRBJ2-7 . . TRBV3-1 TGTGCCAGCAGCCCCCAGGTAGGGGAAGATTCCTACGAGCAGTACTTC CASSPQVGEDSYEQYF
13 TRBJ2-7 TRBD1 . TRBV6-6 TGTGCCAGCAGTATAGGGACAGGGGGTGAGCAGTACTTC CASSIGTGGEQYF
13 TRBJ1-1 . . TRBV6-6 TGTGCCAGCAGTTACTCGATCAAGTTTGAAGCTTTCTTT CASSYSIKFEAFF
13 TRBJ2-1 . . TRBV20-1 TGCAGTGCGTCGGTTCGGGCGGGCTGGGAGCAGTTCTTC CSASVRAGWEQFF
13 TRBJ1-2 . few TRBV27 TGTGCCAGCAGCCCTCAGAGAGCTTATGGCTACACCTTC CASSPQRAYGYTF
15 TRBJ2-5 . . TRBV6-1 TGTGCCAGCAGTGCTGGACTCACGGCAGGGTTGACCCAGTACTTC CASSAGLTAGLTQYF
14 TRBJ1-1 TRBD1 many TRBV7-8 TGTGCCAGCAGCTCGGACAGGCTTAACACTGAAGCTTTCTTT CASSSDRLNTEAFF
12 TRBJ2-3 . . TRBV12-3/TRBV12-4 TGTGCCAGCAGGAAAGGGCCATATACGCAGTATTTT CASRKGPYTQYF
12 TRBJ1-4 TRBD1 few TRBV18 TGTGCCAGCTCCGGGACAGGCCTCCTACTGTTTTTT CASSGTGLLLFF
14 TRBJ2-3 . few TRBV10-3 TGTGCCATCAGTGAGTCTTGGGCGGTGGATACGCAGTATTTT CAISESWAVDTQYF
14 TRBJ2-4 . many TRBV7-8 TGTGCCAGCAGCCCCTTGGGGGCCAAAAACATTCAGTACTTC CASSPLGAKNIQYF
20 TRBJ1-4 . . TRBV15 TGTGCCACCAGCAGGGCTCAGGTCCAACAACAAAGAACAACTAATGAAAAACTGTTTTTT CATSRAQVQQQRTTNEKLFF
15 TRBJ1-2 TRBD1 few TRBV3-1 TGTGCCAGCAGCCCCCTGGGGACAGGGGGCGGCGGCTACACCTTC CASSPLGTGGGGYTF
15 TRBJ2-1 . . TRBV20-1 TGCAGTGCTAGAGATCGAGGATCTGCCTACAATGAGCAGTTCTTC CSARDRGSAYNEQFF
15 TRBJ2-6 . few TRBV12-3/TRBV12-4 TGTGCCAGCAGTCCTGACAGGTCTGGGGCCAACGTCCTGACTTTC CASSPDRSGANVLTF
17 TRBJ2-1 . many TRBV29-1 TGCAGCGTCCTAATGCCACCTAGGGGGGTGAGCTACAATGAGCAGTTCTTC CSVLMPPRGVSYNEQFF